This paragraph covers one T cell receptor beta chain sequence. The antigen remains unidentified. These data originate in a study of shared clonotypes between healthy human individuals. Naive CD8 cells comprised CD45RO-negative, CCR7-positively selected cells, excluding terminally differentiated effector memory CD45RA+ cells. Only in-frame clones appear in the TCRdb table, and some are missing; sequencing was by immunoSEQ multiplex PCR. The sample has 2 million to 2.5 million clones, 90% to 95% seen once; the top ten hold more than 1.5%. Study results and caveats: Rarefaction demonstrated incomplete sorted-subset sequencing despite large depth.

Specimen: naive CD8+ T cells from PBMCs. The TCR was taken from a man younger than 30 in good health. Some clones in this sample may be carry-over from other donors' samples.

In DNA form, the CDR3 reads TGTGCCAGCAGTTTATCAGGGTTCCCCTACGAGCAGTACTTC. The encoded protein is CASSLSGFPYEQYF. The J gene is TRBJ2-7, the V gene TRBV27; no reliable D call. There are 14 residues in the CDR3. With 0 bases removed from V and 2 bases from J, the gap between germline ends came to 8 bases. The V gene's germline CDR1 is MNHEY and CDR2 SMNVEV (reference sequence).